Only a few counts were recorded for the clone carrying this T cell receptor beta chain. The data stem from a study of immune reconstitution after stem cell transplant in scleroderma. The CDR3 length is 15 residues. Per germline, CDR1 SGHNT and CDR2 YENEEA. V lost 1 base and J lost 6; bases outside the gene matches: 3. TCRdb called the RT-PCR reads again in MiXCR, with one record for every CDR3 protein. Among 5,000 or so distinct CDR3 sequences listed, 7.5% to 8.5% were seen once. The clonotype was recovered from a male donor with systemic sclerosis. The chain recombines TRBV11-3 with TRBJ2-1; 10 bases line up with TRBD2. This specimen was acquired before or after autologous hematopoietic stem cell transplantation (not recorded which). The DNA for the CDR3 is TGTGCCAGCAGCTTAGGGACTAGCGGTGCCAATGAGCAGTTCTTC. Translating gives CASSLGTSGANEQFF.